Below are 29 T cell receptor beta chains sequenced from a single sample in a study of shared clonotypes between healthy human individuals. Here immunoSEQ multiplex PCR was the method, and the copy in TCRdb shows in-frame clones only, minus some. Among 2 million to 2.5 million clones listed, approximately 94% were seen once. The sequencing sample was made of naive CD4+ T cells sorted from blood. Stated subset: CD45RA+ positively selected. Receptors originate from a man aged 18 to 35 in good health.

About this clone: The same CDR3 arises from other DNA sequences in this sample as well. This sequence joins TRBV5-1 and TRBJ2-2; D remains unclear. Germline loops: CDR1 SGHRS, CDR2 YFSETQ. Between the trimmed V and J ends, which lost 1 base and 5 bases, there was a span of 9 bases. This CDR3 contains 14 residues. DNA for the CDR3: TGCGCCAGCAGCTTGCGGACCGGGACCGGGGAGCTGTTTTTT. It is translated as CASSLRTGTGELFF.

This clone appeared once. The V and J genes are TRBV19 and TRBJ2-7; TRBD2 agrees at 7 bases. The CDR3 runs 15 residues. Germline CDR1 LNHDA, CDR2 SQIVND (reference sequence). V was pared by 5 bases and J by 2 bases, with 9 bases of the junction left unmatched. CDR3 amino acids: CASSPRTRSPYEQYF. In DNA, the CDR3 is TGTGCCAGTAGTCCGCGGACTAGATCCCCCTACGAGCAGTACTTC.

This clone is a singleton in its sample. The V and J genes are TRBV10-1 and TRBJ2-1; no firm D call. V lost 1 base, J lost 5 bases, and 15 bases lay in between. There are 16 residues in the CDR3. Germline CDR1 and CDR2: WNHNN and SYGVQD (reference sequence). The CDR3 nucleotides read TGCGCCAGCAGTGAGTTCTCGGCACCGCAAAACAATGAGCAGTTCTTC. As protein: CASSEFSAPQNNEQFF.

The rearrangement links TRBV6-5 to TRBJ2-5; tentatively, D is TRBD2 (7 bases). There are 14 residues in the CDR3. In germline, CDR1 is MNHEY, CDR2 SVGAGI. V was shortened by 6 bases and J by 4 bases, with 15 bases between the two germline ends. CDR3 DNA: TGTGCCAGCAGCCGGGGGGCCTTGGCAGAGACCCAGTACTTC. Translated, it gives CASSRGALAETQYF.

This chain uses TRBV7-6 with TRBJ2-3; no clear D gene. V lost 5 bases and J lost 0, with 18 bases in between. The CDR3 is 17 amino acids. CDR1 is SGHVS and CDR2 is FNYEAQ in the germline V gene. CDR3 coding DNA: TGTGCCAGCAGCCTAGTTGGTCCGGGTCTCAGCACAGATACGCAGTATTTT. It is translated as CASSLVGPGLSTDTQYF.

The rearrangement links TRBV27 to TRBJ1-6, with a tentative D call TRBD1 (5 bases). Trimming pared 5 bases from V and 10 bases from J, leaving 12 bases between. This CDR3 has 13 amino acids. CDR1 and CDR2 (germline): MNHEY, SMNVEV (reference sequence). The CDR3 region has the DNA TGTGCCAGCAGTATTCTCCAGGGCTCACCCCTCCACTTT. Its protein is CASSILQGSPLHF.

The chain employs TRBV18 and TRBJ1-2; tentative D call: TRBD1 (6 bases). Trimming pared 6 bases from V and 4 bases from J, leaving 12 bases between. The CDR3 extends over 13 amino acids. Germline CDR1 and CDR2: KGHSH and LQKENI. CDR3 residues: CASSAGGPYGYTF. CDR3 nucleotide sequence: TGTGCCAGCTCCGCGGGGGGGCCCTATGGCTACACCTTC.

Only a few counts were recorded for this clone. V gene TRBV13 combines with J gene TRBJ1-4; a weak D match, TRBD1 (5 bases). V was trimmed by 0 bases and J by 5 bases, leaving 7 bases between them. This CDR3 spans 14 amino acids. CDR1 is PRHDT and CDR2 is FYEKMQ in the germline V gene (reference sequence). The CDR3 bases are TGTGCCAGCAGCTTAGGACCAGGGAATGAAAAACTGTTTTTT. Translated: CASSLGPGNEKLFF.

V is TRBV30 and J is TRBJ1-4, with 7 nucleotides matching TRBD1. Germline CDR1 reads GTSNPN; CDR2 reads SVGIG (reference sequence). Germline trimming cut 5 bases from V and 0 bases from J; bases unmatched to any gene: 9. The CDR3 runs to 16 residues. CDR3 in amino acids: CAWRRDSLTTNEKLFF. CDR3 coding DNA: TGTGCCTGGCGGCGGGACAGCCTAACAACTAATGAAAAACTGTTTTTT.

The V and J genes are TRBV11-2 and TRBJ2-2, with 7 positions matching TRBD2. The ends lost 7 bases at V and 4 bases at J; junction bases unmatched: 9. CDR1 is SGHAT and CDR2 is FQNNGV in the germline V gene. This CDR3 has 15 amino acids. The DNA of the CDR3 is TGTGCCAGCACCCCCACTAGCGCGGGCACCGGGGAGCTGTTTTTT. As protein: CASTPTSAGTGELFF.

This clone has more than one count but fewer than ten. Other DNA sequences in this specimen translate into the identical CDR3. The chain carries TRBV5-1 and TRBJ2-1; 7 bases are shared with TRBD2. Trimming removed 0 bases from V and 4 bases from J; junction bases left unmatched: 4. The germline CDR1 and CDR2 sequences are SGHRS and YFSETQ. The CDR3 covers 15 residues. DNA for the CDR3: TGCGCCAGCAGCTTGGGTTCTAGCGGTTACAATGAGCAGTTCTTC. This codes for CASSLGSSGYNEQFF. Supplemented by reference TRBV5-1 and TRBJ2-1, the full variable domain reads KAGVTQTPRYLIKTRGQQVTLSCSPISGHRSVSWYQQTPGQGLQFLFEYFSETQRNKGNFPGRFSGRQFSNSRSEMNVSTLELGDSALYLCASSLGSSGYNEQFFGPGTRLTVL.

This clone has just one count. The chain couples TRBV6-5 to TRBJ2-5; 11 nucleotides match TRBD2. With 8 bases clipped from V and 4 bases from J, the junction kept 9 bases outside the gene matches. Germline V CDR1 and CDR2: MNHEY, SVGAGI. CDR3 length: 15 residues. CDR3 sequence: CASRFLAGGSETQYF. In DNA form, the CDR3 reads TGTGCCAGCCGATTCCTAGCGGGAGGTTCAGAGACCCAGTACTTC.

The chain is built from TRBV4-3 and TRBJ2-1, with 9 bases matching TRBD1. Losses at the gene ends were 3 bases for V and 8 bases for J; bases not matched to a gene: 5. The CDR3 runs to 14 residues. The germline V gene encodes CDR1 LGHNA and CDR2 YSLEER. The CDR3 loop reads CASSQPGQGHEQFF. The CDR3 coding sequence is TGCGCCAGCAGCCAGCCGGGACAGGGCCATGAGCAGTTCTTC.

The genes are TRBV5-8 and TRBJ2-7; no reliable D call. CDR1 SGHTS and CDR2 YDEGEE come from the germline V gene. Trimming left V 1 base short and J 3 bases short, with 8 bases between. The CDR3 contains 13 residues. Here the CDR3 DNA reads TGTGCCAGCAGCTTGTTTACAGACTACGAGCAGTACTTC. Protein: CASSLFTDYEQYF.

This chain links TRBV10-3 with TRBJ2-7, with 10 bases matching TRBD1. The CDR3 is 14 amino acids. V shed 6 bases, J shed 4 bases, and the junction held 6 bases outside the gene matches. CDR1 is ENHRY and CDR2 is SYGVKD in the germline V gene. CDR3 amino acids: CAISGQGEGYEQYF. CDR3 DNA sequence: TGTGCCATCAGCGGACAGGGGGAGGGGTACGAGCAGTACTTC.

CDR3 in amino acids: CAIGPRGQETQYF. The CDR3 DNA sequence: TGTGCCATTGGGCCAAGGGGCCAAGAGACCCAGTACTTC. The chain has TRBV10-3 and TRBJ2-5; tentative D call: TRBD1 (5 bases). This CDR3 contains 13 residues. Germline CDR1 is ENHRY and CDR2 is SYGVKD. V dropped 9 bases and J dropped 1 base, with 12 bases sitting between them.

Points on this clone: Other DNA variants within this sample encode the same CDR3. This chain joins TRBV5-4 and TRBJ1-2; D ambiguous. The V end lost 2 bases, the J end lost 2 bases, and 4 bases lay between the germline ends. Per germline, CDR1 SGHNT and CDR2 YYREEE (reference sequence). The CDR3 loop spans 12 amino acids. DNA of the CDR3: TGTGCCAGCAGCTTAGACAACTATGGCTACACCTTC. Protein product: CASSLDNYGYTF.

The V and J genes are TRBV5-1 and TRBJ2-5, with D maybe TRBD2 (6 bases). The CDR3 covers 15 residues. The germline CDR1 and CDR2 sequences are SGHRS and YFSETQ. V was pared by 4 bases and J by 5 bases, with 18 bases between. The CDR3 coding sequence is TGCGCCAGCAGCCCCCCGGCAGGAGGGTCGGAGACCCAGTACTTC. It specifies CASSPPAGGSETQYF.

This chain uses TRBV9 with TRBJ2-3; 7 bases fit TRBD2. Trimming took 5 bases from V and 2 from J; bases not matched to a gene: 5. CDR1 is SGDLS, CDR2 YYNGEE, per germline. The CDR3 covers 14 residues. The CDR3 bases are TGTGCCAGCAGTGAAACTAGCGCCACAGATACGCAGTATTTT. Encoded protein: CASSETSATDTQYF.

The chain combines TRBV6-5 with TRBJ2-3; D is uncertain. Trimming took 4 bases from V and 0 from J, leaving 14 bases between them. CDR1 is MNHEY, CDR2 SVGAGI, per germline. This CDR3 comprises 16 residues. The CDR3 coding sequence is TGTGCCAGCAGTTCGGAACGGAGATCTAGCACAGATACGCAGTATTTT. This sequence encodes CASSSERRSSTDTQYF.

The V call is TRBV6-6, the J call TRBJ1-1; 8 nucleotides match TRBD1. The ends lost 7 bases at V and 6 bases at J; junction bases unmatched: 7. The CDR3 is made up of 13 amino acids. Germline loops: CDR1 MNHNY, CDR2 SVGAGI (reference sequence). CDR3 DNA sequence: TGTGCCAGCAATCCTCAGGGGGCGTCTGAAGCTTTCTTT. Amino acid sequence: CASNPQGASEAFF.

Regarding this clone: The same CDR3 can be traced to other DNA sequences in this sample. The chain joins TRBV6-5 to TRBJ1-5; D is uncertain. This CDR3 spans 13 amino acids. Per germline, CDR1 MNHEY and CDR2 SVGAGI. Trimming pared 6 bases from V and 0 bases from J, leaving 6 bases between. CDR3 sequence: CASRQNSNQPQHF. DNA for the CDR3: TGTGCCAGCAGACAGAATAGCAATCAGCCCCAGCATTTT.

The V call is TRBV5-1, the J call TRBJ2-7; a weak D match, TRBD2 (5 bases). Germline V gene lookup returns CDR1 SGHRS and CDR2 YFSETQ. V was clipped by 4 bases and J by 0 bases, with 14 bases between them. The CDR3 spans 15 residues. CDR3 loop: CASSLSGKSSYEQYF. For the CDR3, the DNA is TGCGCCAGCAGCCTGTCGGGGAAGAGCTCCTACGAGCAGTACTTC.

For the CDR3, the DNA is TGCGCCAGCAGCCCAACTAGCGCCGAGGGGGAGACCCAGTACTTC. This encodes CASSPTSAEGETQYF. The chain combines TRBV5-1 with TRBJ2-5, with 7 nucleotides matching TRBD2. CDR1 is SGHRS, CDR2 YFSETQ, per germline. The CDR3 totals 15 residues. V shed 4 bases, J shed 5 bases, and the junction held 11 bases outside the gene matches.

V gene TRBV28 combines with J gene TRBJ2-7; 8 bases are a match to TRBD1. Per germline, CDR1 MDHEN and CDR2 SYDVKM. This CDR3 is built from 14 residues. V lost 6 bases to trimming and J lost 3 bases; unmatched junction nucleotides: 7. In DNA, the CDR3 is TGTGCCAGCAGCCGGACAGGGACCCTCTACGAGCAGTACTTC. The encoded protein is CASSRTGTLYEQYF.

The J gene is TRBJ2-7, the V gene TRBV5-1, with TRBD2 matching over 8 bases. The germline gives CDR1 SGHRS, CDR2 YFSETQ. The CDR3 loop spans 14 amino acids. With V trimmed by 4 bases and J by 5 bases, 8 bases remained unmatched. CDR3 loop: CASSTSGGIDEQYF. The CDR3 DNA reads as TGCGCCAGCAGCACGAGCGGGGGTATCGACGAGCAGTACTTC.

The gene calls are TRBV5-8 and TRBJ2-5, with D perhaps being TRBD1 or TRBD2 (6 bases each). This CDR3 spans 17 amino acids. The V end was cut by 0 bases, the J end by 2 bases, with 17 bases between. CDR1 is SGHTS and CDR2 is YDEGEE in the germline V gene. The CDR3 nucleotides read TGTGCCAGCAGCTTGGGAGTTTGGGGGGCTGGTCAAGAGACCCAGTACTTC. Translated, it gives CASSLGVWGAGQETQYF.

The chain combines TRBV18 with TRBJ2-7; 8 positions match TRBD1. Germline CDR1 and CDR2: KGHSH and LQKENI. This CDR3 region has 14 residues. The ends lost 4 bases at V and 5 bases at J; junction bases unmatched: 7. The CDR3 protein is CASSLGQGSHEQYF. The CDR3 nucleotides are TGTGCCAGCTCACTTGGACAGGGATCCCACGAGCAGTACTTC.

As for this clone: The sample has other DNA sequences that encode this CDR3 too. The CDR3 sequence is CASSEVGGIGGYTF. The CDR3 DNA is TGTGCCAGCAGTGAAGTGGGAGGGATCGGTGGCTACACCTTC. This chain connects TRBV6-1 to TRBJ1-2; D gene unclear. V lost 1 base, J lost 7 bases, and 13 bases lay in between. From germline, CDR1 is MNHNS and CDR2 SASEGT. The CDR3 is made up of 14 amino acids.